The 19 T cell receptor beta chains below all came from one sample that was sequenced in a study of blood T cell repertoires in COVID-19. Only in-frame clones appear in the TCRdb table, and some are missing; sequencing was by immunoSEQ multiplex PCR. The repertoire consists of about 280,000 clones, with roughly 90% occurring once and the leading ten covering 2% to 2.5%. Sequencing was done on a sample of peripheral blood. These receptors were taken from a man aged 50 to 60 with acute or convalescent COVID-19.

V and J are TRBV11-1 and TRBJ2-5; TRBD1 matches at 9 bases. There are 16 residues in the CDR3. Germline lookup yields CDR1 SGHAT and CDR2 FQDESV (reference sequence). Trimming removed 5 bases from V and 4 bases from J; junction bases left unmatched: 11. The CDR3 nucleotides are TGTGCCAGCAGCCCGCAGGCGGGACAGGGATCAGAGACCCAGTACTTC. Protein: CASSPQAGQGSETQYF.

There are a few counts of this clone. The rearrangement uses TRBV5-4 and TRBJ2-7; maybe TRBD1 (9 bases). The germline gives CDR1 SGHNT, CDR2 YYREEE (reference sequence). V lost 4 bases and J lost 2, with 22 bases in between. CDR3 length equals 17 residues. CDR3 region: CASSRGGPGQGTYEQYF. The CDR3 nucleotides read TGTGCCAGCAGCCGGGGGGGCCCGGGACAGGGAACCTACGAGCAGTACTTC.

The chain joins TRBV5-6 to TRBJ2-3; 12 nucleotides agree with TRBD2. V lost 0 bases, J lost 8 bases, and 4 bases stayed unmatched. Germline V CDR1 and CDR2: SGHDT, YYEEEE. The CDR3 spans 15 residues. The CDR3 loop is CASSLALAGGVTQYF. The CDR3 region has the DNA TGTGCCAGCAGCTTGGCCCTAGCGGGGGGGGTTACGCAGTATTTT. Complete variable domain (other parts from reference TRBV5-6 and TRBJ2-3): DAGVTQSPTHLIKTRGQQVTLRCSPKSGHDTVSWYQQALGQGPQFIFQYYEEEERQRGNFPDRFSGHQFPNYSSELNVNALLLGDSALYLCASSLALAGGVTQYFGPGTRLTVL.

This clone has only a few counts. The rearrangement joins TRBV7-3 to TRBJ1-2; D gene unclear. Germline CDR1 is SGHTA and CDR2 is FQGTGA. V was cut by 5 bases and J by 6 bases, with 13 bases left in between. There are 13 residues in the CDR3. CDR3 sequence (DNA): TGTGCCAGCAGCCCCTCTGGAGGGAATGGCTACACCTTC. As protein: CASSPSGGNGYTF.

The V call is TRBV6-5, the J call TRBJ2-5; weak D call: TRBD1 (6 bases). The CDR3 consists of 13 residues. Trimming pared 6 bases from V and 2 bases from J, leaving 10 bases between. Germline loops: CDR1 MNHEY, CDR2 SVGAGI. The CDR3 region is CASRNQGQETQYF. DNA of the CDR3: TGTGCCAGCAGGAATCAGGGGCAAGAGACCCAGTACTTC.

This sequence joins TRBV2 and TRBJ2-1; TRBD2 aligns across 7 bases. Germline lookup yields CDR1 SNHLY and CDR2 FYNNEI. J lost 4 bases, V lost 4 bases, and 10 bases had no gene match. The CDR3 sequence is 16 residues long. CDR3 sequence: CASSGEERGLYNEQFF. CDR3 coding DNA: TGTGCCAGCAGTGGGGAGGAGCGGGGCTTGTACAATGAGCAGTTCTTC.

This chain connects TRBV10-3 to TRBJ2-7; 10 nucleotides align to TRBD1. The CDR3 has 14 residues. Per germline, CDR1 ENHRY and CDR2 SYGVKD. J lost 3 bases, V lost 7 bases, and 6 bases had no gene match. The CDR3 DNA reads as TGTGCCATCACCCCGGGACAGGGGAACTACGAGCAGTACTTC. Residues: CAITPGQGNYEQYF.

This sequence joins TRBV19 and TRBJ1-2, with D tentatively TRBD1 (6 bases). The CDR3 extends over 16 amino acids. Germline V gene lookup returns CDR1 LNHDA and CDR2 SQIVND (reference sequence). The V end was cut by 1 base, the J end by 0 bases, with 12 bases between. CDR3 sequence: CASSIGGQSTNYGYTF. Here the CDR3 DNA reads TGTGCCAGTAGTATAGGGGGGCAGTCTACTAACTATGGCTACACCTTC.

The rearrangement links TRBV27 to TRBJ2-7; 9 bases are a match to TRBD1. The CDR3 is 15 amino acids. V shed 3 bases and J 4 bases; nucleotides not matched to a gene: 7. Germline V gene lookup returns CDR1 MNHEY and CDR2 SMNVEV (reference sequence). In DNA form, the CDR3 reads TGTGCCAGCAGTTTGCGACAGGGGGGATGGTACGAGCAGTACTTC. This encodes CASSLRQGGWYEQYF.

This chain links TRBV27 with TRBJ2-7; D possibly corresponds to TRBD1 (7 bases). Germline V CDR1 and CDR2: MNHEY, SMNVEV (reference sequence). V lost 4 bases to trimming and J lost 4 bases, with 14 bases between them. There are 14 residues in the CDR3. The CDR3: CASSWAGQQYEQYF. CDR3 nucleotides: TGTGCCAGCAGTTGGGCGGGACAGCAATACGAGCAGTACTTC.

V and J are TRBV5-1 and TRBJ1-1, with TRBD1 identical over 9 bases. J gave up 4 bases and V 2 bases, and 3 bases lay outside the gene matches. Germline lookup yields CDR1 SGHRS and CDR2 YFSETQ. The CDR3 length is 14 residues. DNA of the CDR3: TGCGCCAGCAGCTTCCCGGACAGGGGCACTGAAGCTTTCTTT. As protein: CASSFPDRGTEAFF.

The rearrangement uses TRBV6-5 and TRBJ2-1; D is unclear. Germline V lookup: CDR1 MNHEY, CDR2 SVGAGI. This CDR3 is built from 16 residues. V lost 0 bases and J 2 bases, leaving 11 bases between the germline ends. In DNA form, the CDR3 reads TGTGCCAGCAGTTACTCGTATGGAGAGACCTACAATGAGCAGTTCTTC. Residues: CASSYSYGETYNEQFF.

The chain employs TRBV21-1 and TRBJ2-7; TRBD2 is the table's D call and was not checked against the DNA. TRBV21-1 corresponds to a pseudogene. The CDR3 length is 12 residues. The CDR3 protein is CASSLKRDEQYF. The CDR3 region has the DNA TGTGCCAGCAGTCTAAAGAGGGACGAGCAGTACTTC.

The V gene is TRBV9, the J gene TRBJ1-3; the match to TRBD1 covers 7 bases. This CDR3 is built from 15 residues. Germline V CDR1 and CDR2: SGDLS, YYNGEE. Trimming cost V 7 bases and J 4 bases; bases outside gene matches: 11. The CDR3 region is CASDEGARGGNTIYF. The DNA for the CDR3 is TGTGCCAGCGACGAGGGGGCTCGAGGAGGAAACACCATATATTTT.

This clone appeared once. The V and J genes are TRBV5-4 and TRBJ1-2, with 7 positions matching TRBD1. The CDR3 sequence is 16 residues long. V lost 3 bases to trimming and J lost 3 bases; unmatched junction nucleotides: 11. Germline V gives CDR1 SGHNT, CDR2 YYREEE (reference sequence). The CDR3 DNA follows: TGTGCCAGCAGCTCCCAGGGAGACAGGGCCCACTATGGCTACACCTTC. It encodes CASSSQGDRAHYGYTF.

The chain is built from TRBV7-6 and TRBJ2-1; D remains ambiguous. Trimming left V 4 bases short and J 6 bases short, with 13 bases between. The CDR3 is 14 amino acids. The germline V gene encodes CDR1 SGHVS and CDR2 FNYEAQ. The CDR3 DNA follows: TGTGCCAGCAGCTCCCCGAGACGAGGCAATGAGCAGTTCTTC. This translates into CASSSPRRGNEQFF.

The V call is TRBV7-9, the J call TRBJ2-1, with 8 bases matching TRBD2. The length of the CDR3 is 18 residues. The junction had 14 bases not matched to a gene; V was cut back by 0 bases and J by 7 bases. Germline assignment: CDR1 SEHNR and CDR2 FQNEAQ (reference sequence). The CDR3 nucleotides are TGTGCCAGCAGCTTAGCGCTAATCCGGGGCGGGGGGCTGAATGAGCAGTTCTTC. It codes for CASSLALIRGGGLNEQFF.

The chain employs TRBV5-6 and TRBJ2-1; 7 bases agree with TRBD2. The CDR3 length is 14 residues. The V gene's germline CDR1 is SGHDT and CDR2 YYEEEE. J lost 6 bases, V lost 2 bases, and 5 bases had no gene match. Here the CDR3 DNA reads TGTGCCAGCAGCTTCGGACTAGGGACCAATGAGCAGTTCTTC. It encodes CASSFGLGTNEQFF.

The CDR3 sequence is CASSGTGAFEAFF. The CDR3 bases are TGTGCCAGCTCCGGGACGGGAGCCTTTGAAGCTTTCTTT. The chain employs TRBV6-1 and TRBJ1-1; maybe TRBD1 (5 bases). The CDR3 loop spans 13 amino acids. Trimming took off 8 bases at V and 7 bases at J, with 17 bases between the two ends. CDR1 is MNHNS and CDR2 is SASEGT in the germline V gene.